The 15 T cell receptor beta chains below all came from one sample that was sequenced in a study of OX40 agonist ivuxolimab in advanced cancers. Assay used: immunoSEQ multiplex PCR; TCRdb lists only in-frame clones, some missing. Of approximately 83,000 clones detected, 81% appear once; the ten largest clones hold approximately 4.6%. The source was CD4+ or CD8+ T cells sorted from blood, collected in a trial of the OX40 agonist ivuxolimab. All receptors derive from an adult with an advanced solid tumor such as melanoma, head and neck, liver or kidney cancer.

The chain couples TRBV5-8 to TRBJ2-1; 10 positions match TRBD1. The CDR3 length is 14 residues. V dropped 6 bases and J dropped 6; count of bases not matched to a gene: 6. CDR1 and CDR2 (germline): SGHTS, YDEGEE. The CDR3 here is CASTTGTGVNEQFF. CDR3 coding DNA: TGTGCCAGCACCACCGGGACAGGGGTCAATGAGCAGTTCTTC.

The J gene is TRBJ2-1, the V gene TRBV4-1, with a weak D call TRBD1 (5 bases). The CDR3 sequence is 16 residues long. Trimming cost V 0 bases and J 4 bases, with 13 bases left between them. Looked up from germline, CDR1 is MGHRA and CDR2 is YSYEKL. The CDR3 sequence: CASSQETARGYNEQFF. The DNA for the CDR3 is TGCGCCAGCAGCCAAGAGACAGCAAGGGGTTACAATGAGCAGTTCTTC.

The chain links TRBV7-6 to TRBJ2-3, with D possibly being TRBD2 (6 bases). The V gene's germline CDR1 is SGHVS and CDR2 FNYEAQ. The CDR3 runs 16 residues. V was trimmed by 1 base and J by 7 bases, leaving 18 bases between them. CDR3 sequence (DNA): TGTGCCAGCAGCTTAGATGGTAGCGGCATCTTGAATACGCAGTATTTT. Its translation is CASSLDGSGILNTQYF.

The J gene is TRBJ1-1, the V gene TRBV10-3; 7 nucleotides agree with TRBD1. The germline V gene has CDR1 ENHRY and CDR2 SYGVKD. There are 12 residues in the CDR3. V was pared by 11 bases and J by 1 base, with 4 bases of the junction left unmatched. The CDR3 spells CAARQGNTEAFF. The CDR3, as DNA: TGTGCCGCTAGACAGGGGAACACTGAAGCTTTCTTT.

The chain is built from TRBV6-6 and TRBJ1-1; 7 bases align to TRBD1. This CDR3 is 14 amino acids long. Germline V gene sequence: CDR1 MNHNY, CDR2 SVGAGI (reference sequence). V was pared by 8 bases and J by 3 bases, with 9 bases of the junction left unmatched. CDR3 nucleotide sequence: TGTGCCAGCGAGAGATTCGACAGGGACACTGAAGCTTTCTTT. It encodes CASERFDRDTEAFF.

The chain combines TRBV6-1 with TRBJ2-2; tentative D call: TRBD2 (5 bases). CDR1 and CDR2 (germline): MNHNS, SASEGT. The V gene lost 8 bases and the J gene lost 1 base, with 14 bases spanning the gap. The CDR3 has 15 amino acids. The CDR3 DNA is TGTGCCAGCTGCGGCTCCGGGAAGAACACCGGGGAGCTGTTTTTT. Its protein is CASCGSGKNTGELFF.

This clone showed up just a few times. The rearrangement links TRBV9 to TRBJ2-3; D remains ambiguous. The CDR3 has 14 amino acids. With 3 bases removed from V and 2 bases from J, the gap between germline ends came to 10 bases. Looked up from germline, CDR1 is SGDLS and CDR2 is YYNGEE. CDR3 DNA: TGTGCCAGCAGCGCTCTCCTCATCACAGATACGCAGTATTTT. This gives the protein CASSALLITDTQYF.

This clone has just one count. The V and J genes are TRBV6-5 and TRBJ1-5, with D hard to call. The CDR3 is 16 amino acids. The germline V and J ends were trimmed by 4 bases and 1 base, with 14 bases remaining between them. Per the germline V gene, CDR1 is MNHEY and CDR2 is SVGAGI. The CDR3 loop reads CASSLLVEESNQPQHF. CDR3 nucleotide sequence: TGTGCCAGCAGTTTATTAGTTGAAGAAAGCAATCAGCCCCAGCATTTT.

This sequence joins TRBV7-2 and TRBJ2-1; 9 nucleotides align to TRBD1. The CDR3 extends over 16 amino acids. The V gene end was trimmed by 5 bases and the J gene end by 7 bases; junction bases not matched to a gene: 12. Germline-derived CDR1 and CDR2 are SGHTA and FQGNSA. CDR3 DNA: TGTGCCAGCAGCCCCGGCCTGGGACAGGGTCCAAATGAGCAGTTCTTC. Protein: CASSPGLGQGPNEQFF.

The V gene is TRBV30, the J gene TRBJ2-5; 9 bases map to TRBD2. Trimming at V came to 5 bases and at J to 3 bases, leaving 4 bases not matched to a gene. The CDR3 length is 13 residues. Germline CDR1 is GTSNPN and CDR2 is SVGIG (reference sequence). CDR3 DNA: TGTGCCTGGGTCGGCGGGAGGGAAGAGACCCAGTACTTC. Protein sequence: CAWVGGREETQYF.

The rearrangement links TRBV6-5 to TRBJ1-1; D call uncertain. The CDR3 covers 13 residues. In germline, CDR1 is MNHEY, CDR2 SVGAGI. The V and J ends lost 0 bases and 10 bases respectively, with 12 bases between them. The chain's CDR3 is CASSYSYGYIAFF. The CDR3 DNA reads as TGTGCCAGCAGTTACTCTTACGGGTACATAGCTTTCTTT.

The J gene is TRBJ1-2, the V gene TRBV5-4; D may be TRBD1 (5 bases). The CDR3 has 14 amino acids. Germline CDR1 reads SGHNT; CDR2 reads YYREEE (reference sequence). V was clipped by 1 base and J by 2 bases, with 9 bases between them. The CDR3 protein is CASSLKRGNYGYTF. The CDR3 region has the DNA TGTGCCAGCAGCTTGAAAAGGGGAAACTATGGCTACACCTTC. The full variable domain, rest sourced from reference TRBV5-4 and TRBJ1-2, is ETGVTQSPTHLIKTRGQQVTLRCSSQSGHNTVSWYQQALGQGPQFIFQYYREEENGRGNFPPRFSGLQFPNYSSELNVNALELDDSALYLCASSLKRGNYGYTFGSGTRLTVV.

In its sample, this clone was seen a few times. This chain joins TRBV6-6 and TRBJ2-2; tentative D call: TRBD2 (6 bases). The CDR3 is made up of 13 amino acids. V was trimmed by 7 bases and J by 6 bases, leaving 12 bases between them. The V gene's germline CDR1 is MNHNY and CDR2 SVGAGI (reference sequence). The CDR3 DNA sequence: TGTGCCAGCAAAACTGGAGGGTCCGGGGAGCTGTTTTTT. It translates to CASKTGGSGELFF.

The chain employs TRBV27 and TRBJ2-1; TRBD1 matches at 8 bases. Germline lookup yields CDR1 MNHEY and CDR2 SMNVEV (reference sequence). The junction had 8 bases not matched to a gene; V was cut back by 1 base and J by 3 bases. The CDR3 is 17 residues long. The CDR3 protein is CASSLWEQGVGYNEQFF. CDR3 sequence (DNA): TGTGCCAGCAGTTTATGGGAACAGGGGGTCGGCTACAATGAGCAGTTCTTC.

CDR3: CASSETVNSPLHF. In DNA form, the CDR3 reads TGTGCCAGCAGTGAGACCGTGAATTCACCCCTCCACTTT. The chain links TRBV6-4 to TRBJ1-6, with no clear D. CDR1 and CDR2 from the germline V gene are MRHNA and SNTAGT. The V gene lost 3 bases and the J gene lost 7 bases, with 7 bases spanning the gap. CDR3 length: 13 residues.